Each of the 25 T cell receptor beta chains below was sequenced from the same sample in a study of T cells in Graves' hyperthyroidism and ophthalmopathy. Template material for amplifying TCR beta CDR3 regions consisted of RNA transcripts. When the TCR CDR3 underwent first-round RT-PCR, the HTBI primer set was used. TCRdb passed the multiplex PCR reads through MiXCR, listing each CDR3 protein once. The profile shows about 620,000 distinct CDR3 sequences, about 16% of them singletons. The sample consisted of blood. The receptors derive from a woman aged 25 to 45 with Graves' hyperthyroidism.

This clonotype was observed a handful of times. V is TRBV28 and J is TRBJ2-7; no definite D call. Trimming stripped 3 bases from V and 3 bases from J, with 9 bases between. CDR1 and CDR2 (germline): MDHEN, SYDVKM. The CDR3 has 13 amino acids. The CDR3 nucleotides are TGTGCCAGCAGTTTCGGGTTCCGCTACGAGCAGTACTTC. This codes for CASSFGFRYEQYF.

This clonotype has only a few counts. The chain employs TRBV20-1 and TRBJ1-2; TRBD1 matches 8 bases. With 0 bases clipped from V and 7 bases from J, the junction kept 10 bases outside the gene matches. There are 15 residues in the CDR3. CDR1 DFQATT and CDR2 SNEGSKA come from the germline V gene (reference sequence). The CDR3 bases are TGCAGTGCTAGAGATTCACACAGGGGGACGGGTGGCTACACCTTC. It yields the protein CSARDSHRGTGGYTF.

This rearrangement joins TRBV28 to TRBJ2-7; the D call may be TRBD1 or TRBD2 (5 bases each). Germline V gene lookup returns CDR1 MDHEN and CDR2 SYDVKM. The V end lost 4 bases, the J end lost 5 bases, and 9 bases lay between the germline ends. The CDR3 length is 12 residues. CDR3 in DNA: TGTGCCAGCAGTTGGGGGTACCACGAGCAGTACTTC. Its protein is CASSWGYHEQYF.

The V gene is TRBV6-2 or TRBV6-3, the J gene TRBJ2-1, with a weak D call TRBD2 (6 bases). Trimming stripped 11 bases from V and 3 bases from J, with 14 bases between. This CDR3 contains 13 residues. In germline, CDR1 is MNHEY, CDR2 SVGEGT. DNA for the CDR3: TGTGCCGCAACCGGGGGACTCTACAATGAGCAGTTCTTC. Translated, it gives CAATGGLYNEQFF.

The rearrangement joins TRBV11-2 to TRBJ2-3, with 7 bases identical to TRBD2. The CDR3 consists of 15 residues. From germline, CDR1 is SGHAT and CDR2 FQNNGV. V lost 5 bases and J lost 0; bases outside the gene matches: 5. CDR3 coding DNA: TGTGCCAGCAGCCATCCGGGACTAAGCACAGATACGCAGTATTTT. It is translated as CASSHPGLSTDTQYF. The entire variable domain, with the rest obtained from reference TRBV11-2 and TRBJ2-3, is as follows: EAGVAQSPRYKIIEKRQSVAFWCNPISGHATLYWYQQILGQGPKLLIQFQNNGVVDDSQLPKDRFSAERLKGVDSTLKIQPAKLEDSAVYLCASSHPGLSTDTQYFGPGTRLTVL.

The chain combines TRBV14 with TRBJ2-7; no firm D call. Between the trimmed V and J ends, which lost 1 base and 6 bases, there was a span of 16 bases. The CDR3 spans 15 residues. Per germline, CDR1 SGHDN and CDR2 FVKESK. CDR3 region: CASSQGWITHGEQYF. CDR3 bases: TGTGCCAGCAGCCAAGGATGGATCACGCACGGCGAGCAGTACTTC.

This clonotype was counted only a few times. The chain links TRBV5-1 to TRBJ1-1, with D unresolved. The CDR3 has 14 residues. Germline V gives CDR1 SGHRS, CDR2 YFSETQ. V shed 4 bases and J shed 4 bases, with 14 bases lying between them. CDR3 region: CASSRSTGSTEAFF. The CDR3 region has the DNA TGCGCCAGCAGCCGTTCGACGGGAAGCACTGAAGCTTTCTTT.

This clonotype was counted many times. The chain employs TRBV20-1 and TRBJ2-1; D is unclear. The CDR3 has 13 residues. Trimming shortened V by 1 base and J by 4 bases, and 8 bases separated the two germline ends. Germline V gene data show CDR1 as DFQATT and CDR2 as SNEGSKA (reference sequence). The CDR3 DNA is TGCAGTGCTAGAGTGGGCCTATACAATGAGCAGTTCTTC. Amino acid sequence: CSARVGLYNEQFF.

The CDR3 spells CASRYRGGTDTQYF. The CDR3 nucleotides read TGTGCCAGCAGGTACCGCGGGGGTACAGATACGCAGTATTTT. The V call is TRBV5-6, the J call TRBJ2-3; 7 bases fit TRBD2. The germline CDR1 and CDR2 sequences are SGHDT and YYEEEE. CDR3 length equals 14 residues. The J segment lost 3 bases and the V segment lost 5 bases, leaving 6 bases of the junction unmatched.

The table lists this clonotype with a few counts. The chain combines TRBV20-1 with TRBJ1-4, with a tentative D call TRBD1 (6 bases). The germline V gene encodes CDR1 DFQATT and CDR2 SNEGSKA (reference sequence). Trimming cost V 3 bases and J 3 bases, with 11 bases left between them. CDR3 length: 14 amino acids. The CDR3 nucleotides are TGCAGTGCTAGGAGGACAGTATCTAATGAAAAACTGTTTTTT. Protein sequence: CSARRTVSNEKLFF.

This clonotype has a count of ten or more. The J gene is TRBJ1-5, the V gene TRBV3-1, with D perhaps matching TRBD1 (6 bases). The CDR3 has 17 amino acids. CDR1 LGHDT and CDR2 YNNKEL come from the germline V gene (reference sequence). V was trimmed by 4 bases and J by 1 base, leaving 17 bases between them. Written as DNA, the CDR3 is TGTGCCAGCAGCCCGGGGGTCAGGGGCCGGAGCAATCAGCCCCAGCATTTT. As protein: CASSPGVRGRSNQPQHF.

This clonotype occurred a few times. This chain joins TRBV7-9 and TRBJ2-7; 7 bases map to TRBD2. Germline V gives CDR1 SEHNR, CDR2 FQNEAQ (reference sequence). The V segment lost 4 bases and the J segment 7 bases; nucleotides outside the gene matches: 10. The CDR3 totals 14 residues. CDR3 bases: TGTGCCAGCAGCTCCCAGGGAGGGCTTGGAGAGCAGTACTTC. This sequence encodes CASSSQGGLGEQYF. The whole variable domain, filled in from reference TRBV7-9 and TRBJ2-7, reads DTGVSQNPRHKITKRGQNVTFRCDPISEHNRLYWYRQTLGQGPEFLTYFQNEAQLEKSRLLSDRFSAERPKGSFSTLEIQRTEQGDSAMYLCASSSQGGLGEQYFGPGTRLTVT.

The chain couples TRBV19 to TRBJ2-5; TRBD1 aligns across 7 bases. The CDR3 runs to 15 residues. Germline assignment: CDR1 LNHDA and CDR2 SQIVND (reference sequence). Germline trimming cut 3 bases from V and 4 bases from J; bases unmatched to any gene: 8. The CDR3 region is CASSIGDRDVETQYF. The CDR3 DNA is TGTGCCAGTAGTATCGGAGACAGGGACGTAGAGACCCAGTACTTC.

This clonotype was detected a few times. The chain links TRBV20-1 to TRBJ2-7; 7 bases line up with TRBD2. The J segment lost 0 bases and the V segment lost 5 bases, leaving 7 bases of the junction unmatched. The CDR3 contains 14 residues. Looked up from germline, CDR1 is DFQATT and CDR2 is SNEGSKA (reference sequence). The CDR3 DNA reads TGCAGTGCTGAATCTAGCGGTCTCTCCTACGAGCAGTACTTC. This codes for CSAESSGLSYEQYF.

This chain links TRBV10-3 with TRBJ2-5, with 9 bases that match TRBD2. The CDR3 loop spans 16 amino acids. V lost 0 bases and J lost 2; bases outside the gene matches: 4. Germline-derived CDR1 and CDR2 are ENHRY and SYGVKD. The CDR3 DNA reads TGTGCCATCAGTGAGTCAGGCGGGGGGGGTCAAGAGACCCAGTACTTC. Its translation: CAISESGGGGQETQYF.

Comments on this clonotype: Mismatch with germline at one junction end may stem from a read error. The J gene is TRBJ1-4, the V gene TRBV6-1; TRBD1 matches at 8 bases. This CDR3 has 13 residues. Germline loops: CDR1 MNHNS, CDR2 SASEGT. The CDR3 spells CASREAGGKKLFF. The CDR3 nucleotides are TGTGCCAGCAGGGAAGCAGGGGGCAAAAAACTGTTTTTT.

V and J are TRBV14 and TRBJ1-2; no clear D gene. CDR1 is SGHDN, CDR2 FVKESK, per germline. This CDR3 spans 14 amino acids. Trimming stripped 1 base from V and 0 bases from J, with 6 bases between. The CDR3 reads CASSQVGTNYGYTF. DNA for the CDR3: TGTGCCAGCAGCCAAGTGGGCACTAACTATGGCTACACCTTC.

This clonotype was recorded a few times. The rearrangement uses TRBV7-9 and TRBJ1-6; tentatively, D is TRBD1 (5 bases). CDR3 length: 13 residues. The V end lost 1 base, the J end lost 10 bases, and 8 bases lay between the germline ends. Germline assignment: CDR1 SEHNR and CDR2 FQNEAQ (reference sequence). CDR3 region: CASSLEGHSPLHF. In nucleotides, the CDR3 is TGTGCCAGCAGCTTAGAGGGGCACTCACCCCTCCACTTT.

Worth noting for this clonotype: Possible read error: a much larger clone is one base away. V and J are TRBV12-3 or TRBV12-4 and TRBJ2-3; possible D gene TRBD2, 6 bases. The CDR3 has 15 residues. The CDR3 region is CTSRPESGRTDTQYF. The CDR3 coding sequence is TGTACCAGCAGACCCGAGAGCGGGCGCACAGATACGCAGTATTTT.

This clonotype was found a few times. V and J are TRBV12-3 or TRBV12-4 and TRBJ1-4; D ambiguous. CDR3 length: 15 amino acids. V was pared by 4 bases and J by 6 bases, with 15 bases between. The CDR3, as DNA: TGTGCCAGCAGTTCCTACATCTTGGGGTATGAAAAACTGTTTTTT. Its protein is CASSSYILGYEKLFF.

There are many counts of this clonotype. V and J are TRBV11-2 and TRBJ2-6; maybe TRBD1 (6 bases). The CDR3 contains 17 residues. Germline CDR1 reads SGHAT; CDR2 reads FQNNGV. The V and J ends lost 5 bases and 0 bases respectively, with 14 bases between them. The CDR3 loop reads CASSLPGHVSGANVLTF. Here the CDR3 DNA reads TGTGCCAGCAGCCTTCCGGGACATGTCTCTGGGGCCAACGTCCTGACTTTC.

This clonotype was counted ten times or more. The chain has TRBV10-1 and TRBJ2-5, with D perhaps matching TRBD1 or TRBD2 (5 bases each). The CDR3 has 15 amino acids. Trimming removed 3 bases at V and 3 bases at J, with 14 bases between. The germline V gene has CDR1 WNHNN and CDR2 SYGVQD (reference sequence). CDR3 in DNA: TGCGCCAGCAGTGATGGGACCCCAGGGAAAGAGACCCAGTACTTC. This codes for CASSDGTPGKETQYF.

This clonotype was detected many times. For the CDR3, the DNA is TGTGCCAGCAAGATCGGACAGGCATACAATGAGCAGTTCTTC. It translates to CASKIGQAYNEQFF. The rearrangement links TRBV27 to TRBJ2-1; 7 bases agree with TRBD1. Germline V CDR1 and CDR2: MNHEY, SMNVEV (reference sequence). The V segment lost 7 bases and the J segment 4 bases; nucleotides outside the gene matches: 7. The CDR3 covers 14 residues.

V gene TRBV7-9 combines with J gene TRBJ2-1; 8 nucleotides agree with TRBD2. With V trimmed by 5 bases and J by 4 bases, 10 bases remained unmatched. Germline CDR1 SEHNR, CDR2 FQNEAQ (reference sequence). This CDR3 is built from 16 residues. As DNA, the CDR3 is TGTGCCAGCAGCAAGATAGCGGGAAGGAAGTACAATGAGCAGTTCTTC. Residues: CASSKIAGRKYNEQFF. Combining the CDR3 with reference TRBV7-9 and TRBJ2-1 gives the whole variable domain DTGVSQNPRHKITKRGQNVTFRCDPISEHNRLYWYRQTLGQGPEFLTYFQNEAQLEKSRLLSDRFSAERPKGSFSTLEIQRTEQGDSAMYLCASSKIAGRKYNEQFFGPGTRLTVL.

This clonotype was seen at least ten times. The rearrangement joins TRBV7-2 to TRBJ2-3; D is possibly TRBD1 or TRBD2 (5 bases each). This CDR3 region has 14 residues. Germline V lookup: CDR1 SGHTA, CDR2 FQGNSA. The V end was cut by 1 base, the J end by 10 bases, with 15 bases between. CDR3 amino acids: CASSLGTGPAAQYF. The CDR3 DNA sequence: TGTGCCAGCAGCTTAGGGACGGGGCCTGCGGCGCAGTATTTT.